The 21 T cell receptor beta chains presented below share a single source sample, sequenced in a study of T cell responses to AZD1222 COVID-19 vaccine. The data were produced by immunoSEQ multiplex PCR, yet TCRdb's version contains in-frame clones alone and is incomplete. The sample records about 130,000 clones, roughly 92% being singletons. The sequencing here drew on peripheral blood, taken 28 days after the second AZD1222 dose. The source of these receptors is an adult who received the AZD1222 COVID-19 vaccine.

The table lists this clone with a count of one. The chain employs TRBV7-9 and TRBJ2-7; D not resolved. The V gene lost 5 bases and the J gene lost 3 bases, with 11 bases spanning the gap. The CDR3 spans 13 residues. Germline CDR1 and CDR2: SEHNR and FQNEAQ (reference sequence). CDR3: CASSPTLRYEQYF. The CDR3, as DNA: TGTGCCAGCAGCCCAACACTCCGCTACGAGCAGTACTTC.

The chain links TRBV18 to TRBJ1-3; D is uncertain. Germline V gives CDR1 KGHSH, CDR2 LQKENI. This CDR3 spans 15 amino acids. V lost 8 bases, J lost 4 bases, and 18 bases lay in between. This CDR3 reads CASTRTESLGNTIYF. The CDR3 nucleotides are TGTGCCAGCACTCGTACGGAATCGTTGGGAAACACCATATATTTT. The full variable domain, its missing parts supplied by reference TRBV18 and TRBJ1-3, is NAGVMQNPRHLVRRRGQEARLRCSPMKGHSHVYWYRQLPEEGLKFMVYLQKENIIDESGMPKERFSAEFPKEGPSILRIQQVVRGDSAAYFCASTRTESLGNTIYFGEGSWLTVV.

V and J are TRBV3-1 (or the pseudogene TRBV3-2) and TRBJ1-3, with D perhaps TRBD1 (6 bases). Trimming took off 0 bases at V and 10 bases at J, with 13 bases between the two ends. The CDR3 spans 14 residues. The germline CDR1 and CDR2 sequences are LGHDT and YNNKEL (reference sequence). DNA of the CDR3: TGTGCCAGCAGCCAAGAAAACAGGGTCAGGACCATATATTTT. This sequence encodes CASSQENRVRTIYF.

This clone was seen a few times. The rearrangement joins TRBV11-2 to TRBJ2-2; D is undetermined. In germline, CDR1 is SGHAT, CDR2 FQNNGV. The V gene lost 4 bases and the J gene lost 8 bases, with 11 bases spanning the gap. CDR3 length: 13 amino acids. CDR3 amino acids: CASSSNNGGELFF. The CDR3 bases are TGTGCCAGCAGCTCAAATAACGGAGGGGAGCTGTTTTTT.

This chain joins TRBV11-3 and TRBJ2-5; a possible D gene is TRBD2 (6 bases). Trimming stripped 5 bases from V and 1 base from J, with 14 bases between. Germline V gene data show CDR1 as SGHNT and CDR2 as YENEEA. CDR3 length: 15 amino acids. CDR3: CASSPGVAAQETQYF. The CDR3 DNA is TGTGCCAGCAGCCCGGGGGTAGCGGCCCAAGAGACCCAGTACTTC.

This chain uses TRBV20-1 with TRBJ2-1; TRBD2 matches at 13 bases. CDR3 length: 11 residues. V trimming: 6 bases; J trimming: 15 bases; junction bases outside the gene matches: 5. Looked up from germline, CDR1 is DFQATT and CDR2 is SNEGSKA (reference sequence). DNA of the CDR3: TGCAGTGCCAGGGGACTAGCGGGAATGTTCTTC. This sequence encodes CSARGLAGMFF.

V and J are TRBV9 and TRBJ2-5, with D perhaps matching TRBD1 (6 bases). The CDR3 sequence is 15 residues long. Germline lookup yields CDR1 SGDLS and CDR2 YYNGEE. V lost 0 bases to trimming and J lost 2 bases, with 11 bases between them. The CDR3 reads CASSVGGRGQETQYF. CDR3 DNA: TGTGCCAGCAGCGTAGGGGGCAGGGGACAAGAGACCCAGTACTTC.

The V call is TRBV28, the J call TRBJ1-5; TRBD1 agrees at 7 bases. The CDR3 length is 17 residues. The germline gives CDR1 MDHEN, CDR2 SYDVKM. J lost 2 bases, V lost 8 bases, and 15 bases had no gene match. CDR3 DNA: TGTGCCAGCTCGACTTCGGGACAGATTTTTGGCAATCAGCCCCAGCATTTT. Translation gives CASSTSGQIFGNQPQHF.

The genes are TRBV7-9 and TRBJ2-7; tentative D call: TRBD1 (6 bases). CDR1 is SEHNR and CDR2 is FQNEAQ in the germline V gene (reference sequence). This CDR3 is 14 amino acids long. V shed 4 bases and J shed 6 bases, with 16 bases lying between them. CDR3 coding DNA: TGTGCCAGCAGCTCCACAGGGTGGGTGGCCGAGCAGTACTTC. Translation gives CASSSTGWVAEQYF.

Written as DNA, the CDR3 is TGTGCCAGCAGTTTATCGAGAAACCGGGCGCAGTATTTT. Residues: CASSLSRNRAQYF. The V call is TRBV27, the J call TRBJ2-3; D is undetermined. V was trimmed by 0 bases and J by 10 bases, leaving 11 bases between them. Germline V lookup: CDR1 MNHEY, CDR2 SMNVEV (reference sequence). The length of the CDR3 is 13 residues.

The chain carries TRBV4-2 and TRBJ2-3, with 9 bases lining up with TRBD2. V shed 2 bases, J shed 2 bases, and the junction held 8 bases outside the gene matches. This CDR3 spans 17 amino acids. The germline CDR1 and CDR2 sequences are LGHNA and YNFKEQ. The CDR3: CASSQLGLAGFTDTQYF. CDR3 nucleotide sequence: TGTGCCAGCAGCCAATTGGGTCTAGCGGGGTTCACAGATACGCAGTATTTT.

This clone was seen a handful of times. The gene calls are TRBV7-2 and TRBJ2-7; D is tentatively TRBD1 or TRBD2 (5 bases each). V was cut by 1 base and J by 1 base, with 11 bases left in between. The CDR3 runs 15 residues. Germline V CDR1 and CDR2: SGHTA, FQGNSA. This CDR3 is CASSLGDPRSYEQYF. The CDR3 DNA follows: TGTGCCAGCAGCTTAGGGGACCCGCGGTCCTACGAGCAGTACTTC.

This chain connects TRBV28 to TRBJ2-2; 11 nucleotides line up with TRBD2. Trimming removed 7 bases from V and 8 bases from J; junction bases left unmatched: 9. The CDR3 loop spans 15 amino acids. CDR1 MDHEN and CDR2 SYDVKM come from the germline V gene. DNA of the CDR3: TGTGCCAGCAAAGGGACTAGCGGTCCCGGGGGGGAGCTGTTTTTT. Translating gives CASKGTSGPGGELFF.

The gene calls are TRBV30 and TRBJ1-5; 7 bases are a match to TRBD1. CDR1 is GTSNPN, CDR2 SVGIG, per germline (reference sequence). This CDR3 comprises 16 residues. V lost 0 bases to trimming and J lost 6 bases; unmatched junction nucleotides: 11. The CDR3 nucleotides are TGTGCCTGGAGTGTACAGGGAGGGGGCGGCGGTCAGCCCCAGCATTTT. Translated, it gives CAWSVQGGGGGQPQHF.

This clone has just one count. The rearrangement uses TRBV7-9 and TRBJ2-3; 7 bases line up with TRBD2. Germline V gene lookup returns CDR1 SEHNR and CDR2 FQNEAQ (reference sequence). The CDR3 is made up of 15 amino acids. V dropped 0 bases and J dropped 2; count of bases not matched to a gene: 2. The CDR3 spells CASSLALADTDTQYF. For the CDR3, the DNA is TGTGCCAGCAGCTTAGCGCTAGCGGACACAGATACGCAGTATTTT.

The CDR3 loop is CSVEKGAQNTEAFF. The CDR3 DNA reads TGCAGCGTTGAAAAGGGGGCCCAAAACACTGAAGCTTTCTTT. The chain combines TRBV29-1 with TRBJ1-1; 7 bases fit TRBD1. J was trimmed by 2 bases and V by 2 bases; bases with no gene match: 5. The CDR3 contains 14 residues. Germline CDR1 reads SQVTM; CDR2 reads ANQGSEA.

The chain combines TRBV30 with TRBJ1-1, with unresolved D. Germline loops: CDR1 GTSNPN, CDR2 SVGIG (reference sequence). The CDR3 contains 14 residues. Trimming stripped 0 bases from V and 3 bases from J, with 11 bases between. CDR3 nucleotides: TGTGCCTGGAGTGTGGGTATTTTGGACACTGAAGCTTTCTTT. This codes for CAWSVGILDTEAFF.

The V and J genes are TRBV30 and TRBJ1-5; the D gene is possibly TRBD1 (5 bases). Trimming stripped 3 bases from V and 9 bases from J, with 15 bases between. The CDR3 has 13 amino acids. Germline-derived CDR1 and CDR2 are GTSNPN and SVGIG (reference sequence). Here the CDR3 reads CAWSTGTEGPQHF. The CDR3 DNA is TGTGCCTGGAGCACCGGGACGGAGGGGCCCCAGCATTTT.

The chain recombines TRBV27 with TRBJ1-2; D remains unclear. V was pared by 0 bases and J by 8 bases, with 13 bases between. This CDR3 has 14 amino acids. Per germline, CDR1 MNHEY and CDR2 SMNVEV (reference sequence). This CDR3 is CASSLSLRAVGYTF. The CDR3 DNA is TGTGCCAGCAGTTTATCCCTACGAGCGGTAGGCTACACCTTC.

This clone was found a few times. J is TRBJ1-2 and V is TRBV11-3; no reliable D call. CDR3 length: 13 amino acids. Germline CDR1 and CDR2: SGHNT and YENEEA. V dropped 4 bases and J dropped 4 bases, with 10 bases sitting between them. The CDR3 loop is CASSSDGIYGYTF. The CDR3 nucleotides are TGTGCCAGCAGCTCGGACGGAATCTATGGCTACACCTTC.

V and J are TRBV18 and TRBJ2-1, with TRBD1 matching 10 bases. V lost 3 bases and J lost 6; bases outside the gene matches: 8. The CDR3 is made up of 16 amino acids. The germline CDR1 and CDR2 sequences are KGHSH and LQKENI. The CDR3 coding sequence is TGTGCCAGCTCACCGTACGGGACAGGGGCTGGCAATGAGCAGTTCTTC. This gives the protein CASSPYGTGAGNEQFF.